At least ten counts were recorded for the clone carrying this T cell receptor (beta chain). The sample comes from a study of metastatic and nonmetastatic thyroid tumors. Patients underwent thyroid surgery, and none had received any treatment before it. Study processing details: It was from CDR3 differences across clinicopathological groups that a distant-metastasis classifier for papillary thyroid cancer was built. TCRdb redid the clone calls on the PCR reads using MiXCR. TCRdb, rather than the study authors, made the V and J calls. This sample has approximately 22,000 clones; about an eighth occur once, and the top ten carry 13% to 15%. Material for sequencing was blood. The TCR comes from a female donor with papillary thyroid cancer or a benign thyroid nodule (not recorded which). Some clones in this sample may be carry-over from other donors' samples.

The CDR3 loop is CSGRLPPGQGTDTQYF. CDR3 in DNA: TGCAGTGGAAGGCTTCCGCCGGGGCAAGGCACAGATACGCAGTATTTT. This sequence joins TRBV20-1 and TRBJ2-3; D tentatively fits TRBD1 or TRBD2 (5 bases each). The V end lost 7 bases, the J end lost 1 base, and 21 bases lay between the germline ends. Germline V gives CDR1 DFQATT, CDR2 SNEGSKA (reference sequence). This CDR3 is built from 16 residues.